The entry that follows covers one TCR beta chain sequence. As yet, its antigen is unknown. PCR amplification relied on 60 Vbeta primers (plus 13 Jbeta primers). Sequencing used immunoSEQ multiplex PCR; TCRdb keeps in-frame clones, though not all of them. This table has about 140,000 clones, roughly four fifths appearing once. The data belong to a study of cytomegalovirus exposure and HLA in healthy donors. Overall study: In a previous analysis, more than 90 million unique TCR beta sequences were found from roughly 180 million T cells.

The germline CDR1 and CDR2 sequences are SGHRS and YFSETQ. The CDR3 loop spans 14 amino acids. V was pared by 3 bases and J by 0 bases, with 9 bases between. General study findings and limits: The authors excluded some V segments, including TRBV6-2 and TRBV6-3, as indistinguishable.

The specimen was PBMCs. The rearrangement joins TRBV5-1 to TRBJ1-1, with D uncertain. This clonotype was sampled from a woman between 45 and 60 years old in good health and CMV-seropositive. CDR3 DNA sequence: TGCGCCAGCAGCTCCAAAAACTTGAACACTGAAGCTTTCTTT. Its protein product is CASSSKNLNTEAFF.